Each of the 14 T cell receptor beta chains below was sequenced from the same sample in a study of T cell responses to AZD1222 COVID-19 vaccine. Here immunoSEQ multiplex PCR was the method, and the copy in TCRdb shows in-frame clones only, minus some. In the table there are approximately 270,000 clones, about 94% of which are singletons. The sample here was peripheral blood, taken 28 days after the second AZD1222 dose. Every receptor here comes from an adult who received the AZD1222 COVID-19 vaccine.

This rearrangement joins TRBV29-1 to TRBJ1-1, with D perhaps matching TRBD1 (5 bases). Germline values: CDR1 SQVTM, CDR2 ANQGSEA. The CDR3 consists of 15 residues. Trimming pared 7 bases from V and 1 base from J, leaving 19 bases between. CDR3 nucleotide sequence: TGCAGCGCCCATCCTCTGGGGCCACCGAACACTGAAGCTTTCTTT. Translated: CSAHPLGPPNTEAFF.

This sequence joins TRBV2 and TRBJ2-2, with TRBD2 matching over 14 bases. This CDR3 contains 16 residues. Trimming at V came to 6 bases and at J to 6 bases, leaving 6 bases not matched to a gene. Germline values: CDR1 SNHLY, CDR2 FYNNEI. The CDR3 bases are TGTGCCAGCAGGGGAGGGGGACTAGCGGGAGCCGGGGAGCTGTTTTTT. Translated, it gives CASRGGGLAGAGELFF. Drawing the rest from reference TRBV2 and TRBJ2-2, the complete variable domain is EPEVTQTPSHQVTQMGQEVILRCVPISNHLYFYWYRQILGQKVEFLVSFYNNEISEKSEIFDDQFSVERPDGSNFTLKIRSTKLEDSAMYFCASRGGGLAGAGELFFGEGSRLTVL.

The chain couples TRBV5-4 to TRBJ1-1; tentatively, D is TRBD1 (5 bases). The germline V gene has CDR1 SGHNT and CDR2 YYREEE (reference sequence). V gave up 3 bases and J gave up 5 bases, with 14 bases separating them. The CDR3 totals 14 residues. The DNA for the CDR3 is TGTGCCAGCAGCTCCACCAGGGCCCATACTGAAGCTTTCTTT. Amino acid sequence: CASSSTRAHTEAFF.

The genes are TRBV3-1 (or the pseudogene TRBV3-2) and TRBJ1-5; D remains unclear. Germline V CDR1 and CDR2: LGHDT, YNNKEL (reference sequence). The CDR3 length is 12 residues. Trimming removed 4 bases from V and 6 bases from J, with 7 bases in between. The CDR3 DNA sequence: TGTGCCAGCAGCCTATGGGGTCAGCCCCAGCATTTT. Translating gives CASSLWGQPQHF.

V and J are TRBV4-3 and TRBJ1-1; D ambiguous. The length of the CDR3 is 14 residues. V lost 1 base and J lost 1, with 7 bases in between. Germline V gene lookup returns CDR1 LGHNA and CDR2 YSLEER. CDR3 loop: CASSQGGTNTEAFF. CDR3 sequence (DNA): TGCGCCAGCAGCCAAGGAGGTACGAACACTGAAGCTTTCTTT.

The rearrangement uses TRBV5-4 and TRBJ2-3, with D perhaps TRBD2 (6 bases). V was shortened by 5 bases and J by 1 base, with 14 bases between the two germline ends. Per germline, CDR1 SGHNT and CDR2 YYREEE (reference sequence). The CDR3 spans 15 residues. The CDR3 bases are TGTGCCAGCAGTTTCGGGACTTCACGCACAGATACGCAGTATTTT. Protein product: CASSFGTSRTDTQYF.

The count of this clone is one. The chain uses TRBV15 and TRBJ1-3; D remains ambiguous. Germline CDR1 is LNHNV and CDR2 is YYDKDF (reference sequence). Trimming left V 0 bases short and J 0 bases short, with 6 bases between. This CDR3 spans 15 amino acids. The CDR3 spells CATSREGSSGNTIYF. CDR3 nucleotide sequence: TGTGCCACCAGCAGAGAGGGCAGCTCTGGAAACACCATATATTTT.

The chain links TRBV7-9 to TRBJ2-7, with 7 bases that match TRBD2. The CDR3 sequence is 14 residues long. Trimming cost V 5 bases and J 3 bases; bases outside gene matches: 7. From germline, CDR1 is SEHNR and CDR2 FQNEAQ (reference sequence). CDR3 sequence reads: CASSPAAGIYEQYF. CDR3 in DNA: TGTGCCAGCAGCCCCGCAGCGGGAATCTACGAGCAGTACTTC.

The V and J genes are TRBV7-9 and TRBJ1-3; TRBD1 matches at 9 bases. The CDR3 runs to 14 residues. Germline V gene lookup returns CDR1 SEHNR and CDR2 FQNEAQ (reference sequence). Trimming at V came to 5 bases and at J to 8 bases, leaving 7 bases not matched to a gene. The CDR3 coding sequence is TGTGCCAGCAGCCCTTGGACAGGGGAAGACACCATATATTTT. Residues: CASSPWTGEDTIYF. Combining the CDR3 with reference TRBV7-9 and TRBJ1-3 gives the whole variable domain DTGVSQNPRHKITKRGQNVTFRCDPISEHNRLYWYRQTLGQGPEFLTYFQNEAQLEKSRLLSDRFSAERPKGSFSTLEIQRTEQGDSAMYLCASSPWTGEDTIYFGEGSWLTVV.

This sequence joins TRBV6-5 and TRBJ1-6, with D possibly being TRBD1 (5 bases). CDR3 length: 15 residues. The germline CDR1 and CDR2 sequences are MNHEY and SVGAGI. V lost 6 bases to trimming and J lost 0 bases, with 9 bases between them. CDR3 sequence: CASRKDNSYNSPLHF. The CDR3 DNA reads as TGTGCCAGCAGGAAGGACAACTCCTATAATTCACCCCTCCACTTT.

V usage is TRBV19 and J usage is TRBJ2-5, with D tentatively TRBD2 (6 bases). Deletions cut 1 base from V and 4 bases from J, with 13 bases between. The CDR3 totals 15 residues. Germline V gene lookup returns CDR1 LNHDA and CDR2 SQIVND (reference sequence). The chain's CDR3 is CASSIGGELGETQYF. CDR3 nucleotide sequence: TGTGCCAGTAGTATAGGGGGGGAACTCGGAGAGACCCAGTACTTC. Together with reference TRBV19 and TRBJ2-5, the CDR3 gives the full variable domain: DGGITQSPKYLFRKEGQNVTLSCEQNLNHDAMYWYRQDPGQGLRLIYYSQIVNDFQKGDIAEGYSVSREKKESFPLTVTSAQKNPTAFYLCASSIGGELGETQYFGPGTRLLVL.

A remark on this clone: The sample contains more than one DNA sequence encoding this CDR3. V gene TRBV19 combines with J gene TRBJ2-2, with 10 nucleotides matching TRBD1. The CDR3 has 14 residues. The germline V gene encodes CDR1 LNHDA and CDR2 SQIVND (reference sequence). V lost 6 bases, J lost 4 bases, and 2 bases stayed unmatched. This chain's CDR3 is CASRGQGFTGELFF. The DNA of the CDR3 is TGTGCCAGTAGGGGACAGGGGTTCACCGGGGAGCTGTTTTTT.

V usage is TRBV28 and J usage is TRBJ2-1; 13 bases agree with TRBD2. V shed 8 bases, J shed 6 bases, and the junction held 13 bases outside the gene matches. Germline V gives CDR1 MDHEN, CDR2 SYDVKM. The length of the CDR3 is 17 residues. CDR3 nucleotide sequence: TGTGCCAGCCATCCGGGACTAGCGGGAACAGGCCTCAATGAGCAGTTCTTC. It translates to CASHPGLAGTGLNEQFF.

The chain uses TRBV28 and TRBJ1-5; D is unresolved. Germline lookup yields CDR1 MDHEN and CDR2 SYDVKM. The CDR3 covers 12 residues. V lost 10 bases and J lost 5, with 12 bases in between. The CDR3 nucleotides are TGTGCCATCAGGCAAGAGGATCAGCCCCAGCATTTT. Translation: CAIRQEDQPQHF.